The present T cell receptor beta chain was sequenced within a study of tumor and adjacent non-tumor tissue in lung cancer (dated by TCRdb to 2016 to 2019). For the wider study: By cancer type, the cohort comprised eleven to twelve adenocarcinoma patients, 2 squamous cell carcinoma patients and 1 small cell lung cancer patient. The approximately 15 patients were aged about 30 to 76 years, included about ten men and 5 women, and had TNM stage I to III disease. For each patient, one tumor sample and one normal lung sample were taken, giving approximately 29 paired specimens that underwent TCRbeta CDR3 sequencing. The study compared bulk TCRbeta repertoires from lung tumor tissue and matched distant non-tumor lung tissue of around 14 lung cancer patients. A total of 95 million to 150 million productive TCRbeta reads were generated by sequencing, corresponding to an average of about 4 million reads per sample. Results the study describes overall, beyond this receptor: Significantly higher TCR diversity (inverse Simpson) was observed in tumor tissue than in normal lung tissue (about 410 vs 180, P = 0.0075, Mann-Whitney U test). Only around 14 patients were in the cohort, and the authors stated that larger samples and more detailed clinical data are needed. The methods do not name the sequencing platform or mention unique molecular identifiers. A significantly larger cumulative share of the repertoire was made up by the top 100 clones in normal lung than in tumor tissue. Significantly higher TCR diversity was found in younger patients, and higher tumor TCR diversity was associated with shorter overall and disease-free survival. Because peripheral blood was not sequenced, the blood TCRbeta repertoires of the lung cancer patients in the study went unexamined.

According to the germline V gene, CDR1 reads MNHNS and CDR2 reads SASEGT. V loses 7 bases at its end and J loses 3 bases; junction bases beyond the gene matches: 10. The CDR3 covers 16 residues, taking in both the cysteine and the phenylalanine. Here the CDR3 DNA is all that survives: 48 bases in frame from base 1. RNA was isolated from bulk, unsorted tissue, and RNA quality was assessed with a NanoDrop ND-1000 and an Agilent 2100. Distant non-tumor tissue taken more than 3 cm from the tumor edge was used as the normal lung sample. Newly diagnosed lung cancer patients without prior chemotherapy who had been admitted for thoracic surgery in China between August and November 2014 were enrolled as donors. Patients with previous radiotherapy or chemotherapy, or with another concurrent cancer, were excluded from the study. Surgical tissue pieces of roughly 1-2 cm3 were preserved in RNAlater solution and stored at -80 °C until use.

The method was multiplex PCR. The data were produced on an Illumina HiSeq 2500. TCRbeta libraries were constructed through three rounds of nested PCR with primers (Table S4) according to protocols adapted from ARM-PCR. Before sequencing, PCR products of 200-500 bp were excised from the gel and purified with the QIAquick gel extraction kit. Per the source publication's procedure: Reads were cleaned using Trimmomatic, were merged into complete CDR3 sequences using FLASH, and were assigned to V(D)J germline segments using MiTCR. Clonal diversity was computed as the inverse Simpson's index with VDJtools. A read counted as productive if the sequence was in-frame and lacked a premature stop codon. TCRdb reprocessed the public reads (quality trimming at Q25 with fastp, clone calling with MiXCR) and kept in-frame beta chains. Entries that share a CDR3 protein sequence are merged under the most common genes and DNA. It is TCRdb's table, rather than the study itself, that gives the V and J calls and clone size. The sample includes tens of thousands of distinct CDR3 sequences, with roughly two thirds observed a single time. The ten largest account for 15% to 20% of the sample.

Details on this clonotype: The target of this receptor is not known. Qualities for individual bases were not recorded, and no much larger clone is one base off.

This receptor was taken from a woman aged 40 to 50 with non-small cell lung cancer. The rearranged segments are TRBV6-1 and TRBJ2-2; 8 of the junction bases match TRBD1. Material: distant non-tumor lung tissue. The CDR3 region has the sequence CASTTPETGDTGELFF. In nucleotides, the sequence is TGTGCCAGCACTACACCCGAGACAGGGGACACCGGGGAGCTGTTTTTT.